The 20 T cell receptor beta chains below come from one sample, sequenced in a study of blood T cell repertoires in COVID-19. The table came from immunoSEQ multiplex PCR; TCRdb's copy has only in-frame clones and leaves some out. The sample contains 300,000 to 400,000 clones, 85% to 90% of which appear only once. Sequencing was performed on peripheral blood. These TCRs come from a human donor in a cohort sampled during active COVID-19.

The chain carries TRBV6-5 and TRBJ2-1; the match to TRBD2 covers 12 bases. Trimming took 6 bases from V and 10 from J; bases not matched to a gene: 7. This CDR3 is 14 amino acids long. CDR1 is MNHEY and CDR2 is SVGAGI in the germline V gene. The CDR3 sequence: CASRVTSGGSEQFF. The CDR3, as DNA: TGTGCCAGCAGGGTTACTAGCGGGGGGAGCGAGCAGTTCTTC.

This clone was counted a single time. The rearrangement links TRBV27 to TRBJ2-3; TRBD2 aligns across 12 bases. The CDR3 has 16 amino acids. Germline V CDR1 and CDR2: MNHEY, SMNVEV (reference sequence). The V segment lost 5 bases and the J segment 5 bases; nucleotides outside the gene matches: 8. CDR3 region: CASSTSSGRAQDTQYF. For the CDR3, the DNA is TGTGCCAGCAGTACCTCTAGCGGGAGGGCCCAAGATACGCAGTATTTT.

The V and J genes are TRBV28 and TRBJ2-1; 9 bases map to TRBD2. With V trimmed by 7 bases and J by 2 bases, 9 bases remained unmatched. The CDR3 loop spans 16 amino acids. Germline-derived CDR1 and CDR2 are MDHEN and SYDVKM. CDR3 in DNA: TGTGCCAGCAACACCCAGGGACTAGCAACCTACAATGAGCAGTTCTTC. Amino acids: CASNTQGLATYNEQFF.

The chain uses TRBV24-1 and TRBJ2-3; 7 nucleotides match TRBD1. The trim removed 4 bases at V and 1 base at J, leaving 13 bases unmatched. Germline V CDR1 and CDR2: KGHDR, SFDVKD. The CDR3 runs to 18 residues. The CDR3 sequence is CATSDRPRTGKGTDTQYF. The DNA for the CDR3 is TGTGCCACCAGTGACCGACCCAGGACAGGAAAGGGCACAGATACGCAGTATTTT.

J is TRBJ1-4 and V is TRBV11-2; D may be TRBD1 (6 bases). V was trimmed by 7 bases and J by 6 bases, leaving 12 bases between them. Per the germline V gene, CDR1 is SGHAT and CDR2 is FQNNGV. The CDR3 consists of 13 residues. CDR3 sequence reads: CASTRTEDEKLFF. In nucleotides, the CDR3 is TGTGCCAGCACCCGGACAGAGGATGAAAAACTGTTTTTT. Together with reference TRBV11-2 and TRBJ1-4, the CDR3 gives the full variable domain: EAGVAQSPRYKIIEKRQSVAFWCNPISGHATLYWYQQILGQGPKLLIQFQNNGVVDDSQLPKDRFSAERLKGVDSTLKIQPAKLEDSAVYLCASTRTEDEKLFFGSGTQLSVL.

J is TRBJ1-2 and V is TRBV2; D unclear. Germline V gives CDR1 SNHLY, CDR2 FYNNEI. The CDR3 consists of 11 residues. The V end was cut by 6 bases, the J end by 6 bases, with 8 bases between. CDR3 loop: CASRLEDGYTF. In DNA form, the CDR3 reads TGTGCCAGCAGATTAGAGGATGGCTACACCTTC.

This sequence joins TRBV11-2 and TRBJ2-2; 7 bases fit TRBD2. This CDR3 region has 15 residues. Germline V gene lookup returns CDR1 SGHAT and CDR2 FQNNGV. V lost 6 bases, J lost 1 base, and 5 bases stayed unmatched. The CDR3 here is CASSSSGGNTGELFF. The CDR3 coding sequence is TGTGCCAGCAGTTCTAGCGGAGGGAACACCGGGGAGCTGTTTTTT.

V gene TRBV28 combines with J gene TRBJ2-1; tentatively, D is TRBD2 (6 bases). V was clipped by 8 bases and J by 10 bases, with 21 bases between them. Germline values: CDR1 MDHEN, CDR2 SYDVKM. This CDR3 spans 14 amino acids. The CDR3 reads CASPVGVEEGEQFF. The CDR3 bases are TGTGCCAGCCCAGTTGGAGTTGAGGAGGGAGAGCAGTTCTTC.

This clone was recorded only once. The genes are TRBV6-2 or TRBV6-3 and TRBJ2-3; D is unresolved. V lost 5 bases and J 0 bases, leaving 12 bases between the germline ends. The CDR3 is 15 amino acids. Germline V gene lookup returns CDR1 MNHEY and CDR2 SVGEGT. The CDR3 reads CASSKLESSTDTQYF. CDR3 coding DNA: TGTGCCAGCAGTAAGCTAGAGAGTAGCACAGATACGCAGTATTTT.

V is TRBV20-1 and J is TRBJ2-7; weak D call: TRBD2 (6 bases). V lost 3 bases, J lost 1 base, and 10 bases lay in between. Germline values: CDR1 DFQATT, CDR2 SNEGSKA (reference sequence). CDR3 length: 13 residues. The CDR3 loop is CSASGGNSYEQYF. In DNA, the CDR3 is TGCAGTGCTAGTGGCGGGAATTCCTACGAGCAGTACTTC.

The chain has TRBV19 and TRBJ2-2; D might be TRBD1 (6 bases). This CDR3 is built from 14 residues. V lost 5 bases to trimming and J lost 7 bases, with 14 bases between them. Germline V gene data show CDR1 as LNHDA and CDR2 as SQIVND (reference sequence). For the CDR3, the DNA is TGTGCCAGTAGTGCAGACAGGATCGGCGGGGAGCTGTTTTTT. Translating gives CASSADRIGGELFF.

Note on this clone: Other DNA variants within this sample encode the same CDR3. CDR3 DNA: TGTGCCAGCAGTCCCGACAGATTCTATGGCTACACCTTC. Residues: CASSPDRFYGYTF. V and J are TRBV12-3 or TRBV12-4 and TRBJ1-2; TRBD1 might be the D (5 bases). The CDR3 extends over 13 amino acids. The germline V and J ends were trimmed by 5 bases and 4 bases, with 11 bases remaining between them.

The chain is built from TRBV28 and TRBJ1-1; the D gene is possibly TRBD1 (5 bases). This CDR3 comprises 12 residues. Germline CDR1 and CDR2: MDHEN and SYDVKM. V lost 3 bases and J 10 bases, leaving 12 bases between the germline ends. This chain's CDR3 is CASSLVRAGAFF. The CDR3 DNA is TGTGCCAGCAGTTTGGTCAGGGCCGGAGCTTTCTTT.

The sample holds one count of this clone. This chain links TRBV16 with TRBJ1-5; D ambiguous. This CDR3 region has 12 residues. The germline gives CDR1 KGHSY, CDR2 FQNENV. Between the trimmed V and J ends, which lost 3 bases and 10 bases, there was a span of 10 bases. The CDR3 reads CASSQGAGPQHF. The CDR3 DNA is TGTGCCAGCAGCCAGGGAGCCGGACCCCAGCATTTT.

J is TRBJ2-7 and V is TRBV28; D might be TRBD1 (7 bases). This CDR3 is built from 15 residues. V lost 5 bases, J lost 0 bases, and 14 bases lay in between. Germline CDR1 is MDHEN and CDR2 is SYDVKM. CDR3 DNA: TGTGCCAGCAGTCTTCACAGGGGACTCTCCTACGAGCAGTACTTC. The encoded protein is CASSLHRGLSYEQYF.

The sample holds one count of this clone. The rearrangement joins TRBV12-3 or TRBV12-4 to TRBJ2-1, with D perhaps TRBD1 (6 bases). The CDR3 consists of 13 residues. The germline V and J ends were trimmed by 6 bases and 12 bases, with 18 bases remaining between them. CDR3 nucleotide sequence: TGTGCCAGCAGCCCAAGGACAGTCCAGGTGCAGTTCTTC. Its translation is CASSPRTVQVQFF.

The table lists this clone with a count of one. The chain couples TRBV19 to TRBJ1-1; TRBD1 might be the D (5 bases). The CDR3 contains 16 residues. Trimming stripped 3 bases from V and 1 base from J, with 15 bases between. Germline V gives CDR1 LNHDA, CDR2 SQIVND (reference sequence). The CDR3 DNA reads TGTGCCAGTAGTATTGGGCCAGGGCGGGAGAACACTGAAGCTTTCTTT. It specifies CASSIGPGRENTEAFF.

This rearrangement joins TRBV6-5 to TRBJ1-1, with D perhaps matching TRBD1 (5 bases). The CDR3 is made up of 13 amino acids. The V gene lost 4 bases and the J gene lost 1 base, with 7 bases spanning the gap. Germline V gene sequence: CDR1 MNHEY, CDR2 SVGAGI. CDR3 residues: CASSFDRNTEAFF. In DNA form, the CDR3 reads TGTGCCAGCAGTTTCGACAGGAACACTGAAGCTTTCTTT.

The genes are TRBV6-2 or TRBV6-3 and TRBJ1-1; D perhaps matches TRBD1 (5 bases). Germline CDR1 is MNHEY and CDR2 is SVGEGT. CDR3 length: 15 amino acids. Deletions cut 6 bases from V and 7 bases from J, with 21 bases between. The DNA for the CDR3 is TGTGCCAGCAGCCTCGTGGGGCGCGTCTCCCTTGAAGCTTTCTTT. Translated, it gives CASSLVGRVSLEAFF.

This chain links TRBV5-5 with TRBJ1-1; maybe TRBD1 (6 bases). Looked up from germline, CDR1 is SGHKS and CDR2 is YYEKEE (reference sequence). V gave up 4 bases and J gave up 10 bases, with 20 bases separating them. The CDR3 is 14 residues long. CDR3 sequence: CASSPKEGGRAAFF. Written as DNA, the CDR3 is TGTGCCAGCAGCCCAAAGGAGGGGGGGCGAGCAGCTTTCTTT.